These 5 T cell receptor beta chains were sequenced from one sample in a study of beta chain features in type 1 diabetes. Findings and limits, study-wide: Type 1 diabetes patients had moderately but significantly shorter TCRB CDR3s in all four CD4+ subsets.

For these receptors, no antigen is known. The study reverse transcribed the entire isolated RNA, so it sequenced expressed TCRB transcripts. The assay was immunoSEQ multiplex PCR, and TCRdb's table has in-frame clones only and misses some. The sample yields some 700,000 clones, around an eighth seen once. Sequences were obtained from naive CD4+ T cells from blood. The source is a man younger than 35 with type 1 diabetes.

The V and J genes are TRBV12-5 and TRBJ2-5; no definite D call. The germline V and J ends were trimmed by 2 bases and 5 bases, with 18 bases remaining between them. CDR3 size: 16 residues. Germline-derived CDR1 and CDR2 are LGHNT and FRNRAP. CDR3 DNA sequence: TGTGCTAGTGGTTTGCCCTCAGGCCTGGCCCAGGAGACCCAGTACTTC. As protein: CASGLPSGLAQETQYF.

The chain uses TRBV5-4 and TRBJ2-7; tentatively, D is TRBD1 (6 bases). The CDR3 is made up of 15 amino acids. Germline loops: CDR1 SGHNT, CDR2 YYREEE (reference sequence). Trimming removed 0 bases at V and 2 bases at J, with 12 bases between. Here the CDR3 reads CASSLGFGQTYEQYF. The CDR3 region has the DNA TGTGCCAGCAGCTTGGGGTTCGGACAGACCTACGAGCAGTACTTC.

This chain connects TRBV28 to TRBJ2-7; D is ambiguous. CDR3 length: 10 residues. Deletions cut 9 bases from V and 4 bases from J, with 7 bases between. The germline V gene encodes CDR1 MDHEN and CDR2 SYDVKM. The CDR3 nucleotides read TGTGCCAGTCAGGAATACGAGCAGTACTTC. Amino acid sequence: CASQEYEQYF.

For the CDR3, the DNA is TGTGCCAGCAGCTTGGGACAGGGTTGGACTGAAGCTTTCTTT. Its translation is CASSLGQGWTEAFF. The chain uses TRBV5-8 and TRBJ1-1, with 7 bases that match TRBD1. The CDR3 is 14 amino acids. J lost 5 bases, V lost 0 bases, and 4 bases had no gene match. Per germline, CDR1 SGHTS and CDR2 YDEGEE.

This clone was detected only a few times. Within the sample, other DNA sequences also encode this same CDR3. V and J are TRBV30 and TRBJ2-7; 8 positions agree with TRBD1. There are 12 residues in the CDR3. CDR1 is GTSNPN and CDR2 is SVGIG in the germline V gene (reference sequence). The CDR3 DNA follows: TGTGCATCCGGGACAGGCCCCTACGAGCAGTACTTC. Translated: CASGTGPYEQYF.